A single TCR beta chain is shown here with its context. Germline-derived CDR1 and CDR2 are MNHEY and SVGAGI. The V end lost 2 bases, the J end lost 2 bases, and 15 bases lay between the germline ends. The CDR3 is 16 residues long. The sample comes from a study of blood T cells in healthy people across ages. Using a J-beta primer mix together with a sample-barcoded 5' primer, a second PCR was run for roughly 7 to 12 cycles. Each CDR3 protein gets one entry after TCRdb re-called the 5' RACE reads with MiXCR. The data show roughly 1.9 million distinct CDR3 sequences, around 40% seen once. The sequence was collected from a human donor in good health. Material for sequencing was blood. The J gene is TRBJ1-1, the V gene TRBV6-5; TRBD1 might be the D (6 bases). The CDR3 DNA sequence: TGTGCCAGCAGTTACCCCCGGAAGGGGGGCAACACTGAAGCTTTCTTT. Protein product: CASSYPRKGGNTEAFF.